Sequencing of this TCR beta chain was carried out in a study of blood T cell repertoires in COVID-19. The wider study: Italy, Spain and the United States were the sources of the convalescent and acute COVID-19 samples. The analysed material was cDNA or gDNA that came from T cells, B-cell-depleted T cells, or PBMCs.

Study processing details: Reference gene primers were amplified, and this amplification served to estimate nucleated cell counts. This table comes from immunoSEQ multiplex PCR, and its TCRdb copy is limited to in-frame clones, with some not included. Clonal size and the V and J genes are those of that table, whereas D and trimming came from the DNA. This sample has 60,000 or so clones, with about four fifths found just once. Germline assignment: CDR1 MNHEY and CDR2 SVGEGT. V was shortened by 2 bases and J by 7 bases, with 9 bases between the two germline ends. The CDR3 totals 13 residues. The chain uses TRBV6-2 or TRBV6-3 and TRBJ2-1, with TRBD2 as a possible D gene (5 bases). The sequenced sample was peripheral blood. The TCR originated in a man aged 25 to 40 with COVID-19, enrolled during active disease. The CDR3 sequence is CASSYILVNEQFF. For the CDR3, the DNA is TGTGCCAGCAGTTACATACTAGTTAATGAGCAGTTCTTC.